Given below is one T cell receptor (beta chain) in context. These data come from a study of T cells in tuberculosis. Study in general: IGRA-negative adolescents, IGRA-positive adolescents with latent tuberculosis and adults with active tuberculosis formed this South African cohort.

The data were produced by immunoSEQ multiplex PCR, yet TCRdb's version contains in-frame clones alone and is incomplete. The table shows 47,000 or so clones, with about 96% occurring only once. Time point described: new active TB diagnosis, blood taken before or within 7 days of starting treatment. The specimen comprised PBMCs, sampled at tuberculosis diagnosis. This clonotype originated in an adult with tuberculosis.

CDR3 DNA sequence: TGTGCCAGCAGTGAAGCAGGGAGCCACACAGATACGCAGTATTTT. This sequence encodes CASSEAGSHTDTQYF. The V and J genes are TRBV6-1 and TRBJ2-3, with D maybe TRBD2 (5 bases). Per germline, CDR1 MNHNS and CDR2 SASEGT. The ends were cut back, 0 bases at V and 2 bases at J, with 9 bases in the middle. This CDR3 contains 15 residues.